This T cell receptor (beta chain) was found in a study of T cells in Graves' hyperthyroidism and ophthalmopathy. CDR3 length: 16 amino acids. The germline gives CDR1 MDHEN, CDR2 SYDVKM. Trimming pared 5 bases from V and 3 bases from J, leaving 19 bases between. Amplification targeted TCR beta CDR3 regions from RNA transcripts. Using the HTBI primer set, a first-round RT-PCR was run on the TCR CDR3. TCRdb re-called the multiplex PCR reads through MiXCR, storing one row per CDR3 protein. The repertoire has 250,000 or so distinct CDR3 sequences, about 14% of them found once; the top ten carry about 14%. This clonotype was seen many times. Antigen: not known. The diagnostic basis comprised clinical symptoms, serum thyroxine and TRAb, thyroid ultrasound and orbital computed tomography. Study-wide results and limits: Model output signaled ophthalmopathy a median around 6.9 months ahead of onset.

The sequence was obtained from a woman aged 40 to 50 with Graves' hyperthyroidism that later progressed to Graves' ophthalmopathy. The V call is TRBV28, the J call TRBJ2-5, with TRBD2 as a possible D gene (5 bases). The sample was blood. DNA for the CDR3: TGTGCCAGCAGTCTGCGCCCCCGGACGGGGAAAGAGACCCAGTACTTC. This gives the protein CASSLRPRTGKETQYF. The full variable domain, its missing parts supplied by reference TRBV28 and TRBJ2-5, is DVKVTQSSRYLVKRTGEKVFLECVQDMDHENMFWYRQDPGLGLRLIYFSYDVKMKEKGDIPEGYSVSREKKERFSLILESASTNQTSMYLCASSLRPRTGKETQYFGPGTRLLVL.